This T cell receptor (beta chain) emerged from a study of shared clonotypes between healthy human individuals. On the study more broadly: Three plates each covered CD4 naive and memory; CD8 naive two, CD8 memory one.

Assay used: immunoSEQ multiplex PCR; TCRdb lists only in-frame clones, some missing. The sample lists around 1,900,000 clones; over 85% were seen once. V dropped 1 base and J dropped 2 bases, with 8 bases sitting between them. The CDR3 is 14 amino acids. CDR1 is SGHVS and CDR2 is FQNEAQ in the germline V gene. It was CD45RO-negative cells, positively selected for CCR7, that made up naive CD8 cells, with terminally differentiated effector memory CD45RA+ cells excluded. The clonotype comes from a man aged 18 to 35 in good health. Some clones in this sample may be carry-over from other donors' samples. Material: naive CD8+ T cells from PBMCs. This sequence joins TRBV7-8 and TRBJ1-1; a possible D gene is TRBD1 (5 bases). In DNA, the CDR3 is TGTGCCAGCAGCTTAGGGGGGTTTAACACTGAAGCTTTCTTT. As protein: CASSLGGFNTEAFF.